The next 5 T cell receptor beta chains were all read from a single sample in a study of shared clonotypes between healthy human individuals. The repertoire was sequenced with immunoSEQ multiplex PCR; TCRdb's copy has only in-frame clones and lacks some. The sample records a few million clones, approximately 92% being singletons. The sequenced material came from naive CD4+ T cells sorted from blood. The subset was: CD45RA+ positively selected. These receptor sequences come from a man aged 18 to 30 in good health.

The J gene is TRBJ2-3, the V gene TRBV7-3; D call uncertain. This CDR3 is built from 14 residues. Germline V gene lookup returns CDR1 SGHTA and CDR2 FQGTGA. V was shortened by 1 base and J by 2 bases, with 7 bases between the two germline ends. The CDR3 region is CASSLRSPTDTQYF. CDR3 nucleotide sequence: TGTGCCAGCAGCTTAAGATCCCCCACAGATACGCAGTATTTT.

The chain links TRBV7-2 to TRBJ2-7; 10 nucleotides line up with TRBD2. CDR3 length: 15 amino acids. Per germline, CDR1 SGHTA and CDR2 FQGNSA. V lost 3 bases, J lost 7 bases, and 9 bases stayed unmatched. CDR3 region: CASSFGLAGVGEQYF. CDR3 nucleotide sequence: TGTGCCAGCAGCTTTGGGCTAGCGGGAGTGGGTGAGCAGTACTTC.

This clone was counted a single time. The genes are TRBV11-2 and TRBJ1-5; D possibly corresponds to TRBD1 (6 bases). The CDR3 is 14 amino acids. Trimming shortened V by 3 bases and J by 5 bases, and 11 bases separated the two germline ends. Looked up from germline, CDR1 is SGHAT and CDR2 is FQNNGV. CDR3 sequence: CASSFTGSHQPQHF. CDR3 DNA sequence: TGTGCCAGCAGCTTTACAGGGTCGCATCAGCCCCAGCATTTT.

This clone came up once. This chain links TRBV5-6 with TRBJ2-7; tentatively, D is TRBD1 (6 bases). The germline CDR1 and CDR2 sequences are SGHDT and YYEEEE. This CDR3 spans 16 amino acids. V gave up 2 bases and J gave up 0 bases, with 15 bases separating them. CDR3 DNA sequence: TGTGCCAGCAGCTTCCTTGACAGGCCCCTCTCCTACGAGCAGTACTTC. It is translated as CASSFLDRPLSYEQYF.

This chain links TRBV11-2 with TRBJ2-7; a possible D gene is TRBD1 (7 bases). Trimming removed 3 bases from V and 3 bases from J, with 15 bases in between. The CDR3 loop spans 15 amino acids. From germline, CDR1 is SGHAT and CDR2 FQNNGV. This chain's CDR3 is CASSLDYQGGYEQYF. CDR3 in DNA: TGTGCCAGCAGCTTGGACTACCAGGGGGGCTACGAGCAGTACTTC.